Shown below are 9 T cell receptor beta chains from a single sample sequenced in a study of cytomegalovirus exposure and HLA in healthy donors. Use of 60 Vbeta and 13 Jbeta primers characterized the PCR. TCRdb's table, derived via immunoSEQ multiplex PCR, lists solely in-frame clones and lacks some. The sample holds about 250,000 clones, about 88% seen once. The sequenced sample was PBMCs. The receptors shown here come from a girl aged 2 to 10 in good health and CMV-seronegative.

V and J are TRBV7-7 and TRBJ2-5; D is possibly TRBD1 (5 bases). The J call is uncertain, as TRBJ2-7 better fits the DNA end. CDR1 is SSHAT and CDR2 is FNYEAQ in the germline V gene (reference sequence). This CDR3 comprises 14 residues. CDR3 bases: TGTGCCAGCAGCTTAACGGACAAGTCCTACGAGCAGTACTTC. Its translation: CASSLTDKSYEQYF.

The V gene is TRBV25-1, the J gene TRBJ2-3; 8 positions agree with TRBD1. The CDR3 is made up of 15 amino acids. CDR1 is MGHDK, CDR2 SYGVNS, per germline. The V and J ends lost 9 bases and 2 bases, in that order; junction bases with no gene match: 10. The CDR3 DNA sequence: TGTGCCAGTGCCCCCGGACAGGGCCCCACAGATACGCAGTATTTT. This sequence encodes CASAPGQGPTDTQYF.

The J gene is TRBJ2-5, the V gene TRBV2; the D gene is possibly TRBD2 (6 bases). V was shortened by 6 bases and J by 1 base, with 12 bases between the two germline ends. Germline CDR1 SNHLY, CDR2 FYNNEI. This CDR3 has 14 amino acids. The CDR3 loop reads CASRIAVLQETQYF. CDR3 DNA sequence: TGTGCCAGCAGGATAGCGGTCCTCCAAGAGACCCAGTACTTC.

The J gene is TRBJ2-7, the V gene TRBV27; D is possibly TRBD1 (5 bases). Trimming stripped 2 bases from V and 5 bases from J, with 10 bases between. The CDR3 sequence is 13 residues long. Germline values: CDR1 MNHEY, CDR2 SMNVEV (reference sequence). CDR3: CASSLLGVHEQYF. The CDR3 coding sequence is TGTGCCAGCAGTTTACTAGGGGTCCACGAGCAGTACTTC.

This chain links TRBV27 with TRBJ1-1; no clear D gene. The CDR3 is 12 residues long. V lost 9 bases and J lost 0, with 8 bases in between. Germline CDR1 reads MNHEY; CDR2 reads SMNVEV (reference sequence). The CDR3 protein is CASRSVNTEAFF. The DNA of the CDR3 is TGTGCCAGTAGATCGGTGAACACTGAAGCTTTCTTT.

V is TRBV4-1 and J is TRBJ1-1; tentatively, D is TRBD1 (5 bases). Germline CDR1 and CDR2: MGHRA and YSYEKL. Trimming took off 3 bases at V and 6 bases at J, with 23 bases between the two ends. This CDR3 spans 17 amino acids. CDR3 DNA sequence: TGCGCCAGCAGCCACCCCGGTCGGGGACCGGGGGGGTCTGAAGCTTTCTTT. Protein: CASSHPGRGPGGSEAFF.

The chain joins TRBV23-1 to TRBJ2-3; the match to TRBD2 covers 7 bases. TRBV23-1 is an open reading frame, and its role is uncertain. This CDR3 comprises 16 residues. V shed 2 bases, J shed 2 bases, and the junction held 7 bases outside the gene matches. The CDR3 region is CASSQRRERNTDTQYF. CDR3 bases: TGCGCCAGCAGTCAACGGCGGGAGAGAAACACAGATACGCAGTATTTT.

The J gene is TRBJ2-4, the V gene TRBV5-6; maybe TRBD1 (5 bases). CDR3 length equals 14 residues. The germline V and J ends were trimmed by 3 bases and 3 bases, with 10 bases remaining between them. Germline loops: CDR1 SGHDT, CDR2 YYEEEE. DNA of the CDR3: TGTGCCAGCAGCTCCTCAGGGCTCAAAAACATTCAGTACTTC. As protein: CASSSSGLKNIQYF.

This sequence joins TRBV2 and TRBJ2-5; 16 bases map to TRBD2. The CDR3 totals 15 residues. The V gene end was trimmed by 6 bases and the J gene end by 4 bases; junction bases not matched to a gene: 2. Germline CDR1 SNHLY, CDR2 FYNNEI. The CDR3 loop is CASRGLAGGPETQYF. CDR3 bases: TGTGCCAGCAGGGGACTAGCGGGGGGGCCAGAGACCCAGTACTTC.